Sequencing of this T cell receptor beta chain was carried out in a study of breast tumors, draining lymph nodes, adjacent tissues. Broader study findings: The lymph node origin of tumor T cells was framed as consistent with a hypothesis, not demonstrated. Luminal-like breast cancer showed significantly higher tumor–nontumor repertoire similarity than basal-like. Most tumor T cells seemingly derive from lymph node, then expand in tumor. Tumors had less TCR diversity than lymph nodes, more than nontumor tissue.

This clonotype showed up many times. As yet, its antigen is unknown. Germline-derived CDR1 and CDR2 are SGHRS and YFSETQ. The CDR3 has 13 residues. The germline V and J ends were trimmed by 4 bases and 3 bases, with 11 bases remaining between them. A single record per CDR3 protein comes from TCRdb applying MiXCR to the multiplex PCR reads. The sample consists of about 21,000 distinct CDR3 sequences, around 41% of them appearing once. This receptor was taken from a female donor with breast cancer. Some clones in this sample may be carry-over from other donors' samples. V usage is TRBV5-1 and J usage is TRBJ2-7, with a possible D match to TRBD2 (5 bases). The sample was breast tumor tissue. Here the CDR3 DNA reads TGCGCCAGCAGCCCAAAGCGGAACTACGAGCAGTACTTC. This gives the protein CASSPKRNYEQYF.